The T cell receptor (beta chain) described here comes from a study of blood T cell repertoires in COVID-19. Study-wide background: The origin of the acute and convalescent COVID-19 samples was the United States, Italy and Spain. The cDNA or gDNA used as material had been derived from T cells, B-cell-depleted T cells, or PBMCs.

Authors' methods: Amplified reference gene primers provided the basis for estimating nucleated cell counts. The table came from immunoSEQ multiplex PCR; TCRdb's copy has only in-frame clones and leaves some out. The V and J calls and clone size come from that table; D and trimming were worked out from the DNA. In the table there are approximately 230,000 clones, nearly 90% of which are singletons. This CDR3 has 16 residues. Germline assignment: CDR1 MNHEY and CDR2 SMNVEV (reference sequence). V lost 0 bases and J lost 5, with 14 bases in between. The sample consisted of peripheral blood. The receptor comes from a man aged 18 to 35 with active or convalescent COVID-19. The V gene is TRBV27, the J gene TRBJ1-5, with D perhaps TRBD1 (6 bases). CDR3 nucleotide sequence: TGTGCCAGCAGTTTATCGGCAGGGGAGACCTATCAGCCCCAGCATTTT. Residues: CASSLSAGETYQPQHF.